This T cell receptor (beta chain) was obtained from a study of regulatory T cells in long-lasting Graves disease. Germline V gives CDR1 SGHTA, CDR2 FQGNSA. The CDR3 runs to 16 residues. Trimming took 5 bases from V and 0 from J; bases not matched to a gene: 5. The time point: persistent/refractory GD, antithyroid drugs over 5 years with positive TRAb. RNA isolated from PBMCs was used to make the TCR library. To make TCR beta libraries, researchers used iRepertoire HTBI primers and Arm-PCR of CDR3 regions. TCRdb reprocessed the multiplex PCR reads via MiXCR and lists one record per CDR3 protein. Of around 400,000 distinct CDR3 sequences listed, 20% to 25% are singletons.

This sample comprised peripheral blood mononuclear cells (PBMCs), obtained when the disease was refractory, from a patient treated with antithyroid drugs. This chain joins TRBV7-2 and TRBJ1-5, with 9 bases that match TRBD1. This TCR was sampled from a female donor with Graves disease. CDR3 coding DNA: TGTGCCAGCAGCCGCCAGGGACAGGGTAGCAATCAGCCCCAGCATTTT. Translation: CASSRQGQGSNQPQHF.